The present TCR beta chain was sequenced within a study of shared clonotypes between healthy human individuals. Turning to the study itself: Donors consisted of a couple of women and three men between 18 and 49.

For unsorted PBMC, 300 ng DNA per replicate equaled 32,000 or so T cell genomes. Sequencing was performed with immunoSEQ multiplex PCR; in TCRdb, only in-frame clones are kept and a portion is missing. This sample has approximately 470,000 clones; roughly 80% occur once, and the top ten carry about 13%. Study results and caveats: An anticipated effect of sequencing depth on clonotype sharing among donors was recognized.

When samples were unsorted, approximately 90 million PBMCs were used for genomic DNA. A note on this clone: Its specificity is unknown.

The CDR3 sequence is 14 residues long. CDR1 and CDR2 from the germline V gene are MDHEN and SYDVKM. Trimming took 5 bases from V and 4 from J, leaving 14 bases between them. The TCR sequence derives from a woman in her forties in good health. Some clones in this sample may be carry-over from other donors' samples. Sequenced material: PBMCs. The chain employs TRBV28 and TRBJ1-2, with unresolved D. The CDR3 region is CASSPPGWSYGYTF. The CDR3 region has the DNA TGTGCCAGCAGTCCACCTGGTTGGTCCTATGGCTACACCTTC.